A single sample gave rise to the 9 T cell receptor beta chains below, sequenced in a study of T cell changes during pregnancy in multiple sclerosis. This table comes from immunoSEQ multiplex PCR, and its TCRdb copy is limited to in-frame clones, with some not included. The data hold 50,000 or so clones, with around 90% observed a single time. The input for sequencing was CD8+ T cells from peripheral blood mononuclear cells, taken after pregnancy. These receptors were obtained from a female donor with multiple sclerosis, enrolled in a pregnancy study.

This clone was seen only a few times. The chain links TRBV9 to TRBJ1-1; a weak D match, TRBD1 (6 bases). Germline CDR1 and CDR2: SGDLS and YYNGEE. The CDR3 covers 15 residues. V gave up 4 bases and J gave up 1 base, with 14 bases separating them. The DNA for the CDR3 is TGTGCCAGCAGCCCTCCTGGCAGGGGGAACACTGAAGCTTTCTTT. Protein: CASSPPGRGNTEAFF.

The genes are TRBV15 and TRBJ2-7, with D maybe TRBD2 (6 bases). The CDR3 has 15 amino acids. V was trimmed by 0 bases and J by 7 bases, leaving 16 bases between them. Per germline, CDR1 LNHNV and CDR2 YYDKDF (reference sequence). The CDR3 is CATSRDGGMVREQYF. The CDR3 DNA reads as TGTGCCACCAGCAGAGATGGCGGGATGGTCAGGGAGCAGTACTTC.

This sequence joins TRBV30 and TRBJ2-7, with 8 bases fitting TRBD1. V lost 1 base to trimming and J lost 4 bases; unmatched junction nucleotides: 9. Germline V gene data show CDR1 as GTSNPN and CDR2 as SVGIG (reference sequence). CDR3 length: 15 residues. The DNA of the CDR3 is TGTGCCTGGAGTGAGGACAGGGAGGTTGGGTACGAGCAGTACTTC. As protein: CAWSEDREVGYEQYF. Full variable domain (outside the CDR3, taken from reference TRBV30 and TRBJ2-7): SQTIHQWPATLVQPVGSPLSLECTVEGTSNPNLYWYRQAAGRGLQLLFYSVGIGQISSEVPQNLSASRPQDRQFILSSKKLLLSDSGFYLCAWSEDREVGYEQYFGPGTRLTVT.

The rearrangement uses TRBV6-5 and TRBJ2-3, with D possibly TRBD2 on 6 matching bases. This CDR3 has 13 amino acids. The V end lost 5 bases, the J end lost 6 bases, and 12 bases lay between the germline ends. Per germline, CDR1 MNHEY and CDR2 SVGAGI. The CDR3 DNA follows: TGTGCCAGCAGTCGGGACTCGCCGGATACGCAGTATTTT. Amino acids: CASSRDSPDTQYF.

This sequence joins TRBV11-2 and TRBJ2-3; TRBD2 matches 10 bases. CDR3 length: 16 amino acids. V lost 4 bases and J lost 5; bases outside the gene matches: 9. Germline values: CDR1 SGHAT, CDR2 FQNNGV. The CDR3 coding sequence is TGTGCCAGCAGCTACAAAGCGGGGGGGCCCGTAGATACGCAGTATTTT. This encodes CASSYKAGGPVDTQYF.

The chain has TRBV30 and TRBJ2-7; D unresolved. In germline, CDR1 is GTSNPN, CDR2 SVGIG (reference sequence). V lost 1 base and J lost 3, with 7 bases in between. This CDR3 region has 12 residues. The DNA of the CDR3 is TGTGCCTGGAGTGACTCCAACTACGAGCAGTACTTC. Translating it yields CAWSDSNYEQYF. The full variable domain, with the rest looked up from reference TRBV30 and TRBJ2-7, is SQTIHQWPATLVQPVGSPLSLECTVEGTSNPNLYWYRQAAGRGLQLLFYSVGIGQISSEVPQNLSASRPQDRQFILSSKKLLLSDSGFYLCAWSDSNYEQYFGPGTRLTVT.

This clone has a single count. This chain links TRBV10-3 with TRBJ1-3; 10 bases are a match to TRBD1. This CDR3 is 15 amino acids long. Trimming took 4 bases from V and 3 from J; bases not matched to a gene: 3. Germline V gene data show CDR1 as ENHRY and CDR2 as SYGVKD. The CDR3 protein is CAISGTGGYGNTIYF. In DNA, the CDR3 is TGTGCCATCAGTGGGACAGGGGGTTATGGAAACACCATATATTTT.

The V and J genes are TRBV19 and TRBJ2-7, with D tentatively TRBD1 (5 bases). Trimming left V 5 bases short and J 0 bases short, with 8 bases between. The CDR3 is 13 residues long. The germline CDR1 and CDR2 sequences are LNHDA and SQIVND (reference sequence). The CDR3 region has the DNA TGTGCCAGTAGTGTTGGACACTCCTACGAGCAGTACTTC. Its protein is CASSVGHSYEQYF.

The chain uses TRBV5-1 and TRBJ2-3; the D is unclear. Trimming took off 4 bases at V and 4 bases at J, with 10 bases between the two ends. The CDR3 is 13 residues long. CDR1 and CDR2 (germline): SGHRS, YFSETQ. The CDR3 DNA is TGCGCCAGCAGCGCGAGGAGCGCAGATACGCAGTATTTT. Its protein is CASSARSADTQYF.